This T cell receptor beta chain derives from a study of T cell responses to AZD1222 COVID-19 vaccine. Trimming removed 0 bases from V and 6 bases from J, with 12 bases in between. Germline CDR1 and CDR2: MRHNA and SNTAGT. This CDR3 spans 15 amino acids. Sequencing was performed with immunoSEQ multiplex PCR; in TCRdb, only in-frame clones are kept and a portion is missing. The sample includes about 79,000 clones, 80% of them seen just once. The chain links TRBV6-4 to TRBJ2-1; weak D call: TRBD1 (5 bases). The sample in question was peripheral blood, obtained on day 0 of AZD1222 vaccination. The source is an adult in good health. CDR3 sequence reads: CASSDSMGHFNEQFF. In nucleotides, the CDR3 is TGTGCCAGCAGTGACTCGATGGGGCACTTCAATGAGCAGTTCTTC.